The present entry profiles one TCR beta chain with its context. Its antigen is currently not known. No much larger clone exists at a distance of one base, and base qualities are not known. A second Seattle source provided samples from volunteer blood donors who had recovered from COVID-19. Collaborating institutions collected whole blood in K2EDTA tubes following their own protocols. For TCRbeta analysis, collaborators shipped samples as frozen whole blood, isolated PBMCs, or DNA extracted from either of those sample types. The sample is drawn from a study of blood T cell repertoires in COVID-19 (dated by TCRdb to 2020 to 2022). In terms of the full investigation: Samples from collaborators originated in the United States, Italy and Spain and spanned both the acute and convalescent phases of COVID-19. The prospective study material was composed of cDNA or gDNA derived from T cells, B-cell-depleted T cells, or PBMCs. Subjects who had been exposed to COVID-19, were actively infected with it, or had recovered from it provided the deeply sampled blood TCRbeta repertoires that made up the dataset. A freely available public database, intended as a resource for researchers studying the immune response to SARS-CoV-2, is where the repertoires were released. Samples came from the ongoing ImmuneRACE study (first 160 participants) plus 1,254 subjects from 6 global collaborators. Nearly every sample came with metadata listing a de-identified subject ID, COVID-19 status, age in years and sex. Where available, HLA class I and class II types were taken from metadata supplied by the sample provider and were not determined by assay-based typing.

Spanning cysteine to phenylalanine, the CDR3 consists of 14 amino acids. CDR3 DNA only is kept here, 42 bases in frame from base 1. The trim is 4 bases for V and 6 bases for J, with a gap of 13 bases between the germline ends. Taken from the germline V gene, the CDR1 and CDR2 loops are MNHEY and SVGAGI. TCRbeta CDR3 regions were amplified from genomic DNA using the immunoSEQ Assay, a bias-controlled multiplex PCR. Processing in the source paper ran as follows. Nucleated cell counts per sample were estimated from amplification of reference gene primers within the assay. Sequence reads were collapsed and filtered to measure the absolute abundance of every unique TCRbeta CDR3 rearrangement. Productive Simpson clonality was computed per sample as the square root of Simpson's diversity index over productive rearrangements. Drawn from immuneACCESS, this table holds only the in-frame rearrangements with V and J called that TCRdb kept. Clones are partly lost; checked studies trace under half to an unresolved V gene and leave the rest unexplained. V, J and clone size derive from that table, while D and trimming were established from the DNA sequence. Recorded for this sample are approximately 240,000 clones; around 83% of them occurred a single time. The ten most abundant clones make up over 2.5% of the sample.

General findings and caveats noted by the study authors: Clinical and demographic metadata were provided uncurated, with the amount varying by source and participant.

This receptor was taken from a man aged 45-65 years who had recovered from COVID-19. The sequence joins TRBV6-5 to TRBJ2-4, with a weak D call of TRBD2 (7 bases match). Input material: peripheral blood. The bases read TGTGCCAGCAGTTTGGAGAGGGGGGGAAACATTCAGTACTTC. The resulting protein is CASSLERGGNIQYF.